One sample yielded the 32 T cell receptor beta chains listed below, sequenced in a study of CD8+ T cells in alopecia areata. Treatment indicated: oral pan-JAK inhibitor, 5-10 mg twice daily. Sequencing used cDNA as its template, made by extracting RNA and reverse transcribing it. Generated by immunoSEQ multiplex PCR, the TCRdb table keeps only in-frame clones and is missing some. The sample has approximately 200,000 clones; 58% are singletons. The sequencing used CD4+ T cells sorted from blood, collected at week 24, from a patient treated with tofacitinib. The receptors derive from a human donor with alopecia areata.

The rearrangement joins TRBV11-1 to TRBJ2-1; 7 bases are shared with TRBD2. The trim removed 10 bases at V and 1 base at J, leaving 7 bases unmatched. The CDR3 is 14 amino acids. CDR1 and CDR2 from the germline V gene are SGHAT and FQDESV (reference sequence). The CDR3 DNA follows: TGTGCCACATCCGGGAGGCCATCCTACAATGAGCAGTTCTTC. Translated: CATSGRPSYNEQFF.

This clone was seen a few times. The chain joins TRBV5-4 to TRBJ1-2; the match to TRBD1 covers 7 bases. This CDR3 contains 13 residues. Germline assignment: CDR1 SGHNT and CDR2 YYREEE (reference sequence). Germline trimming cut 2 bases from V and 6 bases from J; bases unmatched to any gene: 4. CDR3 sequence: CASSFDRVHGYTF. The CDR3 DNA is TGTGCCAGCAGCTTTGACAGGGTCCATGGCTACACCTTC. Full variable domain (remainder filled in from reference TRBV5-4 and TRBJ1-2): ETGVTQSPTHLIKTRGQQVTLRCSSQSGHNTVSWYQQALGQGPQFIFQYYREEENGRGNFPPRFSGLQFPNYSSELNVNALELDDSALYLCASSFDRVHGYTFGSGTRLTVV.

The CDR3 region is CAISDLIQSEQFF. CDR3 sequence (DNA): TGTGCCATCAGTGACCTAATACAGAGTGAGCAGTTCTTC. The chain employs TRBV10-3 and TRBJ2-1; D gene ambiguous. Germline loops: CDR1 ENHRY, CDR2 SYGVKD. V lost 3 bases and J lost 9, with 12 bases in between. There are 13 residues in the CDR3.

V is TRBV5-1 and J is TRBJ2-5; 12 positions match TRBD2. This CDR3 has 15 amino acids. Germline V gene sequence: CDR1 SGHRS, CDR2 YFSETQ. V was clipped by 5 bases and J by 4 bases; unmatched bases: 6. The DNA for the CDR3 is TGCGCCAGCAGGAAACTAGCGGGAGGAGGAGAGACCCAGTACTTC. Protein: CASRKLAGGGETQYF.

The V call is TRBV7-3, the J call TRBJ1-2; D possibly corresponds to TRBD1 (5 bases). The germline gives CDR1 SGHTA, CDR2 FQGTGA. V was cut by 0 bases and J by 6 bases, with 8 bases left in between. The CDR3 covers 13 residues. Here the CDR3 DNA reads TGTGCCAGCAGCTTAACGGAGGGACATGGCTACACCTTC. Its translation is CASSLTEGHGYTF.

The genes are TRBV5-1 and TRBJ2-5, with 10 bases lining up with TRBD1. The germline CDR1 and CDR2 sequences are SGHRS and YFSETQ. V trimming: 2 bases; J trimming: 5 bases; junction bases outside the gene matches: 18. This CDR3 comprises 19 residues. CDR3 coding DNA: TGCGCCAGCAGCTTCCCTGCAAGGGACAGGGGACCTCGAGTGGAGACCCAGTACTTC. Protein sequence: CASSFPARDRGPRVETQYF.

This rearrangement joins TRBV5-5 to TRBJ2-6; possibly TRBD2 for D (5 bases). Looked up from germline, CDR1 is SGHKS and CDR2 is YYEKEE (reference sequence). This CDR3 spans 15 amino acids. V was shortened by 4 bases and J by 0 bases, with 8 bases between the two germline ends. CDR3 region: CASSGGFSGANVLTF. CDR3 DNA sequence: TGTGCCAGCAGCGGCGGGTTCTCTGGGGCCAACGTCCTGACTTTC.

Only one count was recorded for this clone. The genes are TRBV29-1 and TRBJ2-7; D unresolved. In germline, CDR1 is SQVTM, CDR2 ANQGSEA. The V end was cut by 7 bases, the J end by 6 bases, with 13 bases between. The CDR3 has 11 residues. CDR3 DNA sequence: TGCAGCGCCAAAAATCTGGGCGAGCAGTACTTC. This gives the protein CSAKNLGEQYF.

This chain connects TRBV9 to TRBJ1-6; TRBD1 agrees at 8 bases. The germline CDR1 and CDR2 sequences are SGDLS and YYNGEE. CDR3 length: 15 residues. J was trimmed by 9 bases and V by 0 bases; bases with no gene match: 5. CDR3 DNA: TGTGCCAGCAGCGTAGCTCAGGGGGCAGGTTCACCCCTCCACTTT. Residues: CASSVAQGAGSPLHF. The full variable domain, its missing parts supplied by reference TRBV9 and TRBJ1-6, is DSGVTQTPKHLITATGQRVTLRCSPRSGDLSVYWYQQSLDQGLQFLIQYYNGEERAKGNILERFSAQQFPDLHSELNLSSLELGDSALYFCASSVAQGAGSPLHFGNGTRLTVT.

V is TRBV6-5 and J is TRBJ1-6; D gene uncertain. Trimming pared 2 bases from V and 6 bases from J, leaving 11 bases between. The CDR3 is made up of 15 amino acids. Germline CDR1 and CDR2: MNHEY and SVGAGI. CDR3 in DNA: TGTGCCAGCAGTTACGGAGGGAGCCTTAATTCACCCCTCCACTTT. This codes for CASSYGGSLNSPLHF.

The CDR3 loop is CASSRRTGLTEAFF. CDR3 DNA: TGTGCCAGCAGCCGTCGCACGGGGCTCACTGAAGCTTTCTTT. J is TRBJ1-1 and V is TRBV25-1; a weak D match, TRBD1 (5 bases). The CDR3 runs 14 residues. Trimming pared 6 bases from V and 4 bases from J, leaving 15 bases between. Germline CDR1 reads MGHDK; CDR2 reads SYGVNS. The variable domain in full, completed from reference TRBV25-1 and TRBJ1-1, reads EADIYQTPRYLVIGTGKKITLECSQTMGHDKMYWYQQDPGMELHLIHYSYGVNSTEKGDLSSESTVSRIRTEHFPLTLESARPSHTSQYLCASSRRTGLTEAFFGQGTRLTVV.

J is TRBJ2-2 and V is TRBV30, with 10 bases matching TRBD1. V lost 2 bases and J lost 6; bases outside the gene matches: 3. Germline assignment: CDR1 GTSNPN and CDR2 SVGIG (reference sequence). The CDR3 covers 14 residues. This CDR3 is CAWSPGQGAGELFF. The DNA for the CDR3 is TGTGCCTGGAGTCCCGGACAGGGGGCCGGGGAGCTGTTTTTT.

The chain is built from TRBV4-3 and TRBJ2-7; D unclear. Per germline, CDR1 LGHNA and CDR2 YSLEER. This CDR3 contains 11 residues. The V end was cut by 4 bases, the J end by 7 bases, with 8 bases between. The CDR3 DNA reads TGCGCCAGCAGCCGGAGCCCTGAGCAGTACTTC. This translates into CASSRSPEQYF.

The CDR3: CAISVPGLAGGTDTQYF. As DNA, the CDR3 is TGTGCCATCAGCGTACCGGGACTAGCGGGAGGCACAGATACGCAGTATTTT. The chain joins TRBV10-3 to TRBJ2-3; 14 positions agree with TRBD2. V trimming: 6 bases; J trimming: 1 base; junction bases outside the gene matches: 6. CDR3 length: 17 amino acids. Germline assignment: CDR1 ENHRY and CDR2 SYGVKD.

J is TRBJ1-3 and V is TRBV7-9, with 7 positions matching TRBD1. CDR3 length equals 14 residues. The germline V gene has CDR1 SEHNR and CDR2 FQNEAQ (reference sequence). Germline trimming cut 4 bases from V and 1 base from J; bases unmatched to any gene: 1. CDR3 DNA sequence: TGTGCCAGCAGCTCGACAGGGTCTGGAAACACCATATATTTT. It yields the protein CASSSTGSGNTIYF. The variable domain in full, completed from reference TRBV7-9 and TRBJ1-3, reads DTGVSQNPRHKITKRGQNVTFRCDPISEHNRLYWYRQTLGQGPEFLTYFQNEAQLEKSRLLSDRFSAERPKGSFSTLEIQRTEQGDSAMYLCASSSTGSGNTIYFGEGSWLTVV.

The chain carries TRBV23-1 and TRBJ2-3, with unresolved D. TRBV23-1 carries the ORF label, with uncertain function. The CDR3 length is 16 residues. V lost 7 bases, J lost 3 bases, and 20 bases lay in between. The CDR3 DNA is TGCGCCAGCACCCGCCCGCGAGAACAGCCAACAGATACGCAGTATTTT. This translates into CASTRPREQPTDTQYF.

The CDR3 here is CASSSHGTGRYEQYF. In DNA form, the CDR3 reads TGTGCCAGCAGCTCACACGGGACAGGGCGCTACGAGCAGTACTTC. V usage is TRBV6-5 and J usage is TRBJ2-7; TRBD1 matches 9 bases. The CDR3 has 15 amino acids. The germline gives CDR1 MNHEY, CDR2 SVGAGI. V lost 6 bases to trimming and J lost 3 bases; unmatched junction nucleotides: 9.

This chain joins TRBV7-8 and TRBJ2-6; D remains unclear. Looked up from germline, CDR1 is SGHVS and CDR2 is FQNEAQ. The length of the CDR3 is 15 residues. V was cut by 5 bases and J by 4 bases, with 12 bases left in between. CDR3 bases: TGTGCCAGCAGCGTACTATTGGGCGGGGCCAACGTCCTGACTTTC. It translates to CASSVLLGGANVLTF.

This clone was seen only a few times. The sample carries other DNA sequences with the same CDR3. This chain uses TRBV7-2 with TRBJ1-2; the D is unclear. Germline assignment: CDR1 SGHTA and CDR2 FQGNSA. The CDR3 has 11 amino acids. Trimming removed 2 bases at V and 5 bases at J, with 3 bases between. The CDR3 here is CASSLYYGYTF. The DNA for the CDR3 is TGTGCCAGCAGCTTATATTATGGCTACACCTTC.

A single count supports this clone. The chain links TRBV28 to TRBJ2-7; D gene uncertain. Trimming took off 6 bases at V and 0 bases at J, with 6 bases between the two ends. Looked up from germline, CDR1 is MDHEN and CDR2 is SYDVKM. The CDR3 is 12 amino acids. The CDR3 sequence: CASRGNSYEQYF. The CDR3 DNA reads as TGTGCCAGCAGGGGTAACTCCTACGAGCAGTACTTC.

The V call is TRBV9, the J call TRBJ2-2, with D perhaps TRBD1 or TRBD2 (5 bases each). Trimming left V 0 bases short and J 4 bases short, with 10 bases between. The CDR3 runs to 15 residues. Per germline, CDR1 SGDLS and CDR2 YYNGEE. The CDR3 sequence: CASSVGGVTTGELFF. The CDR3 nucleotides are TGTGCCAGCAGCGTAGGAGGGGTCACCACCGGGGAGCTGTTTTTT.

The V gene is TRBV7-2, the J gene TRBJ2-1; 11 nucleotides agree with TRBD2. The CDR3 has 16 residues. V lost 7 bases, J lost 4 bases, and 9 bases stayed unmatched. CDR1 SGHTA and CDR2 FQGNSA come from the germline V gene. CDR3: CASTAIAGGDYNEQFF. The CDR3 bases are TGTGCCAGCACCGCAATAGCGGGGGGGGATTACAATGAGCAGTTCTTC. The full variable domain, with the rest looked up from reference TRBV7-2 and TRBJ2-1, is GAGVSQSPSNKVTEKGKDVELRCDPISGHTALYWYRQSLGQGLEFLIYFQGNSAPDKSGLPSDRFSAERTGGSVSTLTIQRTQQEDSAVYLCASTAIAGGDYNEQFFGPGTRLTVL.

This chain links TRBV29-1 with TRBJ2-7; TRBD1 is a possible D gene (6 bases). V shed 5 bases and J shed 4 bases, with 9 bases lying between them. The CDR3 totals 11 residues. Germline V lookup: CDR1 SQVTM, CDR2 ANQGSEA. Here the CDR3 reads CSVLGGYEQYF. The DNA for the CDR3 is TGCAGCGTTTTAGGGGGATACGAGCAGTACTTC.

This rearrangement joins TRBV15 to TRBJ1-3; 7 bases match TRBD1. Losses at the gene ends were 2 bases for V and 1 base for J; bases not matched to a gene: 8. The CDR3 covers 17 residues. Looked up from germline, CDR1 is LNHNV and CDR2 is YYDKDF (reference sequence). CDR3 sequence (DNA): TGTGCCACCAGCAGATCCAATCAGGGGGGATCTGGAAACACCATATATTTT. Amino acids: CATSRSNQGGSGNTIYF.

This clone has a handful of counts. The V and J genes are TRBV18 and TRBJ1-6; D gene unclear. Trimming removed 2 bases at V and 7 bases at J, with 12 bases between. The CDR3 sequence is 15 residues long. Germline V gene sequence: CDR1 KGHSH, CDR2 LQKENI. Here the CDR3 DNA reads TGTGCCAGCTCACCAGGATCCCCCCGCAATTCACCCCTCCACTTT. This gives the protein CASSPGSPRNSPLHF. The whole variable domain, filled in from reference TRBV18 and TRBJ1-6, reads NAGVMQNPRHLVRRRGQEARLRCSPMKGHSHVYWYRQLPEEGLKFMVYLQKENIIDESGMPKERFSAEFPKEGPSILRIQQVVRGDSAAYFCASSPGSPRNSPLHFGNGTRLTVT.

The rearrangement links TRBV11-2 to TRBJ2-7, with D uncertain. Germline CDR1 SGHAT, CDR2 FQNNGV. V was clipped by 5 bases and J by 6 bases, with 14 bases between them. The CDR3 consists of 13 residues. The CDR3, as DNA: TGTGCCAGCAGCCCAGGAAAACCAGGCGAGCAGTACTTC. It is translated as CASSPGKPGEQYF.

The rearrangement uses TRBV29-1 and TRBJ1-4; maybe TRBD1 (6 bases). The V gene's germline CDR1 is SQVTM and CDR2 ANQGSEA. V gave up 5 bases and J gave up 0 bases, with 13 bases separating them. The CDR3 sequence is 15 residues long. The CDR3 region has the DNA TGCAGCGTTACCACAGGGAGAGCAACTAATGAAAAACTGTTTTTT. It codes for CSVTTGRATNEKLFF.

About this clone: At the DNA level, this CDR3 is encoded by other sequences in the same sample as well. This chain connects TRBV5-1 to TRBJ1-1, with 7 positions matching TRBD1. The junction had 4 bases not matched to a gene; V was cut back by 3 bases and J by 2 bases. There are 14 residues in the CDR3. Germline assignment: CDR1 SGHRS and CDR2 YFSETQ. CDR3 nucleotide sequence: TGCGCCAGCAGCTCGGGACAGCTTAACACTGAAGCTTTCTTT. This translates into CASSSGQLNTEAFF.

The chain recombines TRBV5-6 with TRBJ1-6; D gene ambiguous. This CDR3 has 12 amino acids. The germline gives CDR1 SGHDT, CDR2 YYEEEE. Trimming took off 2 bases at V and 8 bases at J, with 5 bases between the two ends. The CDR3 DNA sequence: TGTGCCAGCAGCTTCGGGGATTCACCCCTCCACTTT. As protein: CASSFGDSPLHF.

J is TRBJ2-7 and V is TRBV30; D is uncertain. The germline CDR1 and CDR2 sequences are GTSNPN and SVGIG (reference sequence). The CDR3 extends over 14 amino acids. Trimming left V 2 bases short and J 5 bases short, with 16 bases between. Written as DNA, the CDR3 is TGTGCCTGGAGTCGAAATACCCAAATCGACGAGCAGTACTTC. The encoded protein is CAWSRNTQIDEQYF.

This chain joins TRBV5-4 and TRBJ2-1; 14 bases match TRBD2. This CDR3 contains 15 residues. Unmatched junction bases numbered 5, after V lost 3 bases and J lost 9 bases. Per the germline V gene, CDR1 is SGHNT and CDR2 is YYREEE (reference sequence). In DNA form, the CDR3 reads TGTGCCAGCAGCTCGGGACTAGCGGGAGAGATTGAGCAGTTCTTC. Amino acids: CASSSGLAGEIEQFF.

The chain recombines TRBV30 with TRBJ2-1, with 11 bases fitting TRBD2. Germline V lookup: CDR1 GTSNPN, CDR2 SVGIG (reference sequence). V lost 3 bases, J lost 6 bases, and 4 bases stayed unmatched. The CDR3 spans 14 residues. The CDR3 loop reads CAWSMTSGINEQFF. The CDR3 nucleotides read TGTGCCTGGAGCATGACTAGCGGGATCAATGAGCAGTTCTTC.